This T cell receptor (beta chain) was obtained from a study of blood T cell repertoires in COVID-19. Study as a whole: The United States, Italy and Spain provided the acute and convalescent COVID-19 samples. T cells, B-cell-depleted T cells, or PBMCs supplied cDNA or gDNA.

Only one count was recorded for this clone. CDR1 is SGDLS, CDR2 YYNGEE, per germline. V gave up 3 bases and J gave up 8 bases; unmatched junction bases: 11. This CDR3 spans 15 amino acids. Data came from immunoSEQ multiplex PCR; TCRdb stores just in-frame clones and leaves some out. This repertoire shows about 170,000 clones, almost 85% found once; its top ten account for about a fifth. The clonotype originates from an elderly woman with acute or convalescent COVID-19. The chain has TRBV9 and TRBJ2-1; 7 bases agree with TRBD2. The sequenced sample was peripheral blood. The CDR3 spells CASSGSSREYHEQFF. CDR3 coding DNA: TGTGCCAGCAGCGGTTCTTCGCGGGAGTACCATGAGCAGTTCTTC.